This TCR beta chain was captured by sequencing in a study of Tregs in tolerant kidney transplant recipients. Germline-derived CDR1 and CDR2 are SGHTA and FQGNSA. CDR3 length: 14 amino acids. The ends were cut back, 5 bases at V and 6 bases at J, with 16 bases in the middle. Thawed PBMCs were FACS-sorted into unstimulated CD4+CD25+CD127- regulatory T cells, CD4+CD25- non-regulatory cells, CD4 and CD8 cells. This clone has only a few counts. Its matching antigen is unknown. TCRdb keeps only in-frame clones here, not all; method: immunoSEQ multiplex PCR. The sample lists over 50,000 clones; more than 70% were seen once. Broader study findings: Few patients were studied, so findings need validation in larger groups. Biological reproducibility was not directly addressed, but technical replication error appeared minimal.

Sequencing input: CD4+ T cells from blood. V gene TRBV7-2 combines with J gene TRBJ1-1, with D perhaps matching TRBD1 (5 bases). The source is a human donor in good health. CDR3 loop: CASSPRGGVPEAFF. CDR3 sequence (DNA): TGTGCCAGCAGCCCACGAGGAGGGGTCCCTGAAGCTTTCTTT. Looking up the rest from reference TRBV7-2 and TRBJ1-1 gives the full variable domain: GAGVSQSPSNKVTEKGKDVELRCDPISGHTALYWYRQSLGQGLEFLIYFQGNSAPDKSGLPSDRFSAERTGGSVSTLTIQRTQQEDSAVYLCASSPRGGVPEAFFGQGTRLTVV.